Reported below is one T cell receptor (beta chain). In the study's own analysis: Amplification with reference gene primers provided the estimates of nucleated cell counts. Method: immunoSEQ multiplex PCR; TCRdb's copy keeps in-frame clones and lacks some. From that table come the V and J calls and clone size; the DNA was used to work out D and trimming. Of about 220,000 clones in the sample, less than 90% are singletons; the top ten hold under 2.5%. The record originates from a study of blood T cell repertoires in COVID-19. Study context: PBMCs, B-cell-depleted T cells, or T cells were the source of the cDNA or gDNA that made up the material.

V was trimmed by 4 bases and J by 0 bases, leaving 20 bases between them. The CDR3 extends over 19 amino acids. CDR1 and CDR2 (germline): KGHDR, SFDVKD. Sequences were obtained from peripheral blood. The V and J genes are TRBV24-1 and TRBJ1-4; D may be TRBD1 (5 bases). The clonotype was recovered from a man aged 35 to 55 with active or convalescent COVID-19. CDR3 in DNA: TGTGCCACCAGTGACCCGATGAAGACAGCTGATTCAACTAATGAAAAACTGTTTTTT. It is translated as CATSDPMKTADSTNEKLFF.